This entry describes one T cell receptor (beta chain). The source of the sample is a study of T cells in Graves' hyperthyroidism and ophthalmopathy. Across the study: It was at initial diagnosis, before any treatment, that peripheral blood was collected.

Germline CDR1 and CDR2: LNHDA and SQIVND (reference sequence). This CDR3 region has 14 residues. The V segment lost 4 bases and the J segment 1 base; nucleotides outside the gene matches: 3. Template material for amplifying TCR beta CDR3 regions consisted of RNA transcripts. Primed by the HTBI set, a first-round RT-PCR was run on the TCR CDR3. Via MiXCR, TCRdb re-called the multiplex PCR reads, giving one row per CDR3 protein. The table includes fewer than 550,000 distinct CDR3 sequences, around 14% detected once. J is TRBJ2-7 and V is TRBV19, with 8 bases identical to TRBD1. The clonotype comes from a woman aged 18-35 years with Graves' hyperthyroidism. The specimen sequenced was blood. As DNA, the CDR3 is TGTGCCAGTAGTACCGGACAGGGATCCTACGAGCAGTACTTC. This translates into CASSTGQGSYEQYF.